The clone carrying this T cell receptor (beta chain) was recorded only once. This CDR3 region has 15 residues. CDR1 is SEHNR, CDR2 FQNEAQ, per germline (reference sequence). V was pared by 5 bases and J by 3 bases, with 7 bases of the junction left unmatched. In the authors' methods: Amplification of reference gene primers provided the estimated nucleated cell counts. The method was immunoSEQ multiplex PCR; TCRdb's version includes in-frame clones alone and lacks a portion of them. V and J calls and clone size come straight from that table; D and trimming were deduced from the DNA. The table includes about 400,000 clones, 85% to 90% detected once. The data originate from a study of blood T cell repertoires in COVID-19.

This chain joins TRBV7-9 and TRBJ2-5, with 9 bases lining up with TRBD1. Sequencing used peripheral blood. The sequence was obtained from a human donor in a cohort sampled during active COVID-19. CDR3 protein: CASSPGRDREETQYF. For the CDR3, the DNA is TGTGCCAGCAGCCCCGGAAGGGACAGGGAAGAGACCCAGTACTTC.